Below are 10 T cell receptor beta chains sequenced from a single sample in a study of cytomegalovirus exposure and HLA in healthy donors. In the PCR, 60 Vbeta and 13 Jbeta primers were used. Clones were sequenced by immunoSEQ multiplex PCR, and TCRdb holds only the in-frame ones, with some missing. Listed are 100,000 to 150,000 clones; approximately 0.99% falls within the top ten. The specimen sequenced was PBMCs. The receptors here all came from a man aged 18-30 years in good health and CMV-seronegative.

The chain has TRBV5-1 and TRBJ2-1; 11 bases align to TRBD2. V trimming: 2 bases; J trimming: 4 bases; junction bases outside the gene matches: 5. The CDR3 has 16 residues. Germline V gene sequence: CDR1 SGHRS, CDR2 YFSETQ. This CDR3 is CASSFTGLAVYNEQFF. CDR3 bases: TGCGCCAGCAGCTTTACGGGACTAGCGGTTTACAATGAGCAGTTCTTC.

This chain connects TRBV9 to TRBJ1-3; 8 nucleotides match TRBD1. This CDR3 comprises 16 residues. J gave up 0 bases and V 4 bases, and 6 bases lay outside the gene matches. Per the germline V gene, CDR1 is SGDLS and CDR2 is YYNGEE. The CDR3 DNA reads as TGTGCCAGCAGCCCCCGACAGGGGAACTCTGGAAACACCATATATTTT. Its protein is CASSPRQGNSGNTIYF.

V is TRBV5-1 and J is TRBJ2-5; 10 positions agree with TRBD1. The germline V gene has CDR1 SGHRS and CDR2 YFSETQ. The trim removed 4 bases at V and 5 bases at J, leaving 8 bases unmatched. CDR3 length: 15 residues. CDR3 region: CASSGRDRGAETQYF. CDR3 DNA sequence: TGCGCCAGCAGCGGAAGGGACAGGGGTGCGGAGACCCAGTACTTC.

This chain joins TRBV30 and TRBJ1-2, with TRBD1 matching over 8 bases. The V and J ends lost 0 bases and 7 bases, in that order; junction bases with no gene match: 7. The germline CDR1 and CDR2 sequences are GTSNPN and SVGIG (reference sequence). This CDR3 region has 14 residues. The CDR3 DNA is TGTGCCTGGAGTGTAACAGGGGGTCTGCGTGGCTACACCTTC. Protein: CAWSVTGGLRGYTF.

The chain recombines TRBV5-1 with TRBJ2-1; D ambiguous. CDR3 length: 15 amino acids. V was shortened by 0 bases and J by 4 bases, with 11 bases between the two germline ends. From germline, CDR1 is SGHRS and CDR2 YFSETQ. CDR3 residues: CASSLEESWYNEQFF. The CDR3 DNA is TGCGCCAGCAGCTTGGAGGAGAGTTGGTACAATGAGCAGTTCTTC.

The chain joins TRBV10-3 to TRBJ1-1; 9 positions match TRBD1. J was trimmed by 1 base and V by 5 bases; bases with no gene match: 2. Germline loops: CDR1 ENHRY, CDR2 SYGVKD. The CDR3 totals 14 residues. CDR3 residues: CAISRDRENTEAFF. The CDR3 nucleotides read TGTGCCATCAGTAGGGACAGGGAGAACACTGAAGCTTTCTTT.

The chain links TRBV18 to TRBJ1-1; 7 bases fit TRBD1. Germline CDR1 KGHSH, CDR2 LQKENI. V lost 3 bases, J lost 5 bases, and 15 bases stayed unmatched. This CDR3 has 17 amino acids. The CDR3 sequence: CASSPPMTGRFGTEAFF. The CDR3 DNA sequence: TGTGCCAGCTCACCCCCGATGACAGGGAGGTTTGGAACTGAAGCTTTCTTT.

The chain couples TRBV5-6 to TRBJ2-3; TRBD2 is a possible D gene (5 bases). The CDR3 sequence is 16 residues long. Trimming cost V 7 bases and J 2 bases, with 20 bases left between them. Germline V gene lookup returns CDR1 SGHDT and CDR2 YYEEEE. CDR3 sequence (DNA): TGTGCCAGCGCGGACGCCCTTATCGGGGACACAGATACGCAGTATTTT. The encoded protein is CASADALIGDTDTQYF.

The chain combines TRBV5-1 with TRBJ1-2; TRBD1 matches at 11 bases. Germline CDR1 reads SGHRS; CDR2 reads YFSETQ. Trimming removed 5 bases from V and 4 bases from J; junction bases left unmatched: 13. The CDR3 contains 17 residues. The CDR3 DNA sequence: TGCGCCAGCAGTCTCAGTCCCCCCGGGACAGGGGGCTATGGCTACACCTTC. This encodes CASSLSPPGTGGYGYTF.

The CDR3 is CASSVTGGGWGYTF. The CDR3 DNA sequence: TGTGCCAGCAGCGTCACAGGGGGCGGGTGGGGCTACACCTTC. V usage is TRBV13 and J usage is TRBJ1-2; 9 nucleotides agree with TRBD1. Trimming removed 5 bases from V and 8 bases from J; junction bases left unmatched: 9. The germline gives CDR1 PRHDT, CDR2 FYEKMQ (reference sequence). This CDR3 region has 14 residues.